Listed below are T cell receptor beta chains from one sample, sequenced in a study of blood T cell repertoires in COVID-19. TCRdb's table, derived via immunoSEQ multiplex PCR, lists solely in-frame clones and lacks some. This sample has 80,000 to 90,000 clones; around 82% occur once, and the top ten carry 1% to 1.5%. Sequencing was done on a sample of peripheral blood. The receptors stem from a woman aged 80 or over with acute or convalescent COVID-19. The CDR3 runs from the conserved cysteine through the conserved F or W. D genes are given only for firm matches.

D | V | CDR3
TRBD1 | TRBV6-4 | CASSDVGQGPFF
NA | TRBV2 | CASSEGPGWAQYF
TRBD1 | TRBV5-1 | CASSFGTGGTGELFF
NA | TRBV4-1 | CASSQKTLADFYEQYF
TRBD1 | TRBV7-9 | CASSPWTGDQPQHF
NA | TRBV7-9 | CASSEGVYYGYTF
TRBD2 | TRBV5-5 | CASSLYGGASGELFF
TRBD2 | TRBV20-1 | CSASGGLAGGPPGELFF
NA | TRBV28 | CASSSDINYGYTF
NA | TRBV5-4 | CASSLSGSANEKLFF
TRBD1 | TRBV5-6 | CASSFSTGLNTDTQYF
TRBD1 | TRBV7-9 | CASRPGQGGTEAFF
TRBD2 | TRBV11-1 | CASSLGLAGETQYF
NA | TRBV29-1 | CSVEEGGYEQFF
NA | TRBV11-2 | CASRVPAGELFF
NA | TRBV7-3 | CASSLSGLRTSDTQYF
TRBD2 | TRBV11-3 | CASSRSGTSGGSEQFF
TRBD2 | TRBV7-2 | CASSFAGGGTYSGANVLTF
TRBD1 | TRBV28 | CASSTGGSGANVLTF
TRBD1 | TRBV10-3 | CAISSDRDLSYEQYF
NA | TRBV21-1 | CASSKAGRGPDTEAFF
NA | TRBV29-1 | CSVEEAVGWNEQFF
TRBD1 | TRBV6-4 | CASSQDRVNTEAFF
NA | TRBV28 | CASSSQGHPGANVLTF
NA | TRBV12-1 | CASSFEDNRGREQYF
TRBD1 | TRBV27 | CASSPIGGQANTEAFF
NA | TRBV7-6 | CASSSNPPRQAVHPPLHF
TRBD1 | TRBV5-1 | CASSLVSGGVGYTF
NA | TRBV6-5 | CASMANKNTEAFF
NA | TRBV19 | CASRKGWGRGGTDTQYF
TRBD1 | TRBV29-1 | CSVEEVRGASTEAFF
NA | TRBV19 | CASSIDQGETQYF
NA | TRBV6-2/TRBV6-3 | CASSIKGPQGEQFF
NA | TRBV5-6 | CASSRLWVTNEQFF
NA | TRBV7-9 | CASSPGGGQPQHF
TRBD1 | TRBV7-8 | CASSLGTGPLHTEAFF
TRBD1 | TRBV6-1 | CASSESLRQGDYTF
TRBD2 | TRBV3-1/TRBV3-2 | CASSQDRRGGTDTQYF
TRBD2 | TRBV5-1 | CASQTSGAGNEQFF
NA | TRBV28 | CASSPNRATEAFF
NA | TRBV6-4 | CASSQIRSIFNQPQHF
TRBD2 | TRBV19 | CASPGLAGGRYEQYF
NA | TRBV27 | CASSSPGNTEAFF
TRBD1 | TRBV15 | CATSPHPGQGNYGYTF
TRBD1 | TRBV5-4 | CASSTGGDSEFQPQHF
TRBD1 | TRBV5-6 | CASSWDSEQFF
NA | TRBV12-3/TRBV12-4 | CASRSGMNTEAFF
TRBD1 | TRBV4-2 | CASSHTTGMNTEAFF
NA | TRBV5-1 | CASSSQGIPGELFF
NA | TRBV3-1/TRBV3-2 | CASSQGGYEQYF
NA | TRBV5-1 | CASSLEGLGNTIYF
TRBD2 | TRBV5-1 | CASSLGASGGLSSYNEQFF
NA | TRBV7-9 | CALRRGSNEKLFF
NA | TRBV6-4 | CASSESPGTKKETQYF
TRBD2 | TRBV5-6 | CASSPGGLAINEQFF
NA | TRBV5-4 | CASSLGTDRYEQYF
TRBD1 | TRBV28 | CASSTGGPTYNEQFF